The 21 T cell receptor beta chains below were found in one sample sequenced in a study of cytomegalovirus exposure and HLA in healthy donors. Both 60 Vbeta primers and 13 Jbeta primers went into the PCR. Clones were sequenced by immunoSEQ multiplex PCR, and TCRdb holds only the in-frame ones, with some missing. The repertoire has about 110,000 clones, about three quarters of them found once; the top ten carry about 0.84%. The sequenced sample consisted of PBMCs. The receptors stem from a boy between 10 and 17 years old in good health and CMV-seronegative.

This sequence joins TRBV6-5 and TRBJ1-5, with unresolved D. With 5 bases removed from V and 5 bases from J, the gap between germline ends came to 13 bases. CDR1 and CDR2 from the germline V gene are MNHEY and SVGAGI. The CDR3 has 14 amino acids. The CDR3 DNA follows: TGTGCCAGCAGTGTAGCGCGGGGTGATCAGCCCCAGCATTTT. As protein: CASSVARGDQPQHF.

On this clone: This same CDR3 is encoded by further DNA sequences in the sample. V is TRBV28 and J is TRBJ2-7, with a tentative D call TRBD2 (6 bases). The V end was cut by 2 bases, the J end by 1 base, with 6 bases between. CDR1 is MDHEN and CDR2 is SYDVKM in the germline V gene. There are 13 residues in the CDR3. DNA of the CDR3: TGTGCCAGCAGTTTAGCGGGGTCCTACGAGCAGTACTTC. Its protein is CASSLAGSYEQYF.

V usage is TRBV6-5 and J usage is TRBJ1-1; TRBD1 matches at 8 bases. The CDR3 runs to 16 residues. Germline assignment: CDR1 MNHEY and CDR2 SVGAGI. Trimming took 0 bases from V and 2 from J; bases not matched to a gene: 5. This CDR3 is CASSYSDRGGNTEAFF. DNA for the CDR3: TGTGCCAGCAGTTACTCAGACAGGGGCGGAAACACTGAAGCTTTCTTT.

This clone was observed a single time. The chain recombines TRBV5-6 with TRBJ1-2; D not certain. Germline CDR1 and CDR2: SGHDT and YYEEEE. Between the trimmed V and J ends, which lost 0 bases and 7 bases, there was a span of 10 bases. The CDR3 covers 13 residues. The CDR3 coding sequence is TGTGCCAGCAGCTTGGGTCAGGATTCTGGCTACACCTTC. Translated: CASSLGQDSGYTF.

CDR3 loop: CASSPRRLAGEGEQYF. As DNA, the CDR3 is TGTGCCAGCAGCCCCCGACGACTAGCGGGAGAGGGCGAGCAGTACTTC. The V and J genes are TRBV13 and TRBJ2-7, with 12 bases that match TRBD2. CDR3 length: 16 residues. Germline assignment: CDR1 PRHDT and CDR2 FYEKMQ (reference sequence). J gave up 6 bases and V 5 bases, and 11 bases lay outside the gene matches.

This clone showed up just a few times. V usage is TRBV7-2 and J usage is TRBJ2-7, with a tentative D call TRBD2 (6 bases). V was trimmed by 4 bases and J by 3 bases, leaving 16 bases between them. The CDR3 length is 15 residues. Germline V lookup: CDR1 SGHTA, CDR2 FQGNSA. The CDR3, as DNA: TGTGCCAGCAGCTCTGGCGGGACTCCTTACTACGAGCAGTACTTC. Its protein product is CASSSGGTPYYEQYF.

In DNA, the CDR3 is TGTGCCAGCTCAACCGTCTCCGGGACAGTTAGCAATCAGCCCCAGCATTTT. Its protein product is CASSTVSGTVSNQPQHF. The gene calls are TRBV18 and TRBJ1-5; 7 nucleotides agree with TRBD1. CDR3 size: 17 residues. V dropped 5 bases and J dropped 0; count of bases not matched to a gene: 10. Germline CDR1 and CDR2: KGHSH and LQKENI.

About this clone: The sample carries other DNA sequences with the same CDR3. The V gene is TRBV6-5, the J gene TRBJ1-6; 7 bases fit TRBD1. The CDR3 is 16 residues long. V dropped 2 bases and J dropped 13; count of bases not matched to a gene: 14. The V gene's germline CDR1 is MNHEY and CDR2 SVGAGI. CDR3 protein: CASSYDRTGLSSPLHF. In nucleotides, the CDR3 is TGTGCCAGCAGTTACGATAGGACAGGTCTAAGTTCGCCCCTCCACTTT.

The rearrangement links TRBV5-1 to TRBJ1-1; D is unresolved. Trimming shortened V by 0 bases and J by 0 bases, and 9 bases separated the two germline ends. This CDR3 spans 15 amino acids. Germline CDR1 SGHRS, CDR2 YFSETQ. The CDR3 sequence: CASSLAHKMNTEAFF. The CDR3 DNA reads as TGCGCCAGCAGCTTGGCCCACAAGATGAACACTGAAGCTTTCTTT.

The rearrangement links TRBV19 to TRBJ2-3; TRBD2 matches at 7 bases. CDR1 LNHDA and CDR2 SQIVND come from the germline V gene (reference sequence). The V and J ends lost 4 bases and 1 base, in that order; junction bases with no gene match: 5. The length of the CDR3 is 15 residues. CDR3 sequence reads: CASSTAAGGTDTQYF. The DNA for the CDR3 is TGTGCCAGTAGTACCGCGGCGGGAGGCACAGATACGCAGTATTTT. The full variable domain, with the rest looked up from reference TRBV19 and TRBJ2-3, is DGGITQSPKYLFRKEGQNVTLSCEQNLNHDAMYWYRQDPGQGLRLIYYSQIVNDFQKGDIAEGYSVSREKKESFPLTVTSAQKNPTAFYLCASSTAAGGTDTQYFGPGTRLTVL.

CDR3 loop: CASSPREGNTEAFF. CDR3 in DNA: TGTGCCAGCAGCCCCCGTGAGGGCAACACTGAAGCTTTCTTT. V usage is TRBV9 and J usage is TRBJ1-1; no clear D gene. V was cut by 4 bases and J by 2 bases, with 12 bases left in between. Germline loops: CDR1 SGDLS, CDR2 YYNGEE. The length of the CDR3 is 14 residues.

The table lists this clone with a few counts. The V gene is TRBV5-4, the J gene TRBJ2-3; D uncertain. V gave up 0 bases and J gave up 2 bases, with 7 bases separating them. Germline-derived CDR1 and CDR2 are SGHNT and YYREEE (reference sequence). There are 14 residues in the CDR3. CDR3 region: CASSLDKYTDTQYF. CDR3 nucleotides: TGTGCCAGCAGCTTGGACAAATACACAGATACGCAGTATTTT.

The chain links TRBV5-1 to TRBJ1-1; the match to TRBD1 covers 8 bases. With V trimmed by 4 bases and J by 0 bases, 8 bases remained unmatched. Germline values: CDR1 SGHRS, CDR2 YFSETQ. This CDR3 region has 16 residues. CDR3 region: CASSPRTGNMNTEAFF. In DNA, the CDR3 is TGCGCCAGCAGCCCAAGGACAGGGAACATGAACACTGAAGCTTTCTTT.

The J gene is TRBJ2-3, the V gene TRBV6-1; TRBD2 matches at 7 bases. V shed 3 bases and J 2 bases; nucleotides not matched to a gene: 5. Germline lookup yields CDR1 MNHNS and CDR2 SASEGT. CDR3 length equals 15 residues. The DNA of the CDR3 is TGTGCCAGCAGTGACACAGCGGGGATCACAGATACGCAGTATTTT. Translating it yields CASSDTAGITDTQYF.

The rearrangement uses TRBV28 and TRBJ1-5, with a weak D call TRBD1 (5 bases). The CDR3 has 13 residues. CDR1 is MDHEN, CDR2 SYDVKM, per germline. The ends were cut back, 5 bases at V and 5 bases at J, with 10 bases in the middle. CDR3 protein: CASSPGGDQPQHF. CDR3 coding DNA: TGTGCCAGCAGTCCCGGAGGGGATCAGCCCCAGCATTTT.

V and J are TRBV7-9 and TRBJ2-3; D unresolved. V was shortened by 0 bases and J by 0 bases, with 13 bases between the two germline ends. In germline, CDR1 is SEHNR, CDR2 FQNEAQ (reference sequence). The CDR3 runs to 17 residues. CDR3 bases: TGTGCCAGCAGCTTAGCCAAGACTTATTTTAGCACAGATACGCAGTATTTT. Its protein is CASSLAKTYFSTDTQYF.

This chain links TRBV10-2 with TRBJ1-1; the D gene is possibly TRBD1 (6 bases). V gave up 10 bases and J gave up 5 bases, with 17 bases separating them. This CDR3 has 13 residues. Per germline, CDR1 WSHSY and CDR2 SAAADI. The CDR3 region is CATQQGQRTEAFF. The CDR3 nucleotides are TGCGCCACCCAACAGGGTCAAAGAACTGAAGCTTTCTTT.

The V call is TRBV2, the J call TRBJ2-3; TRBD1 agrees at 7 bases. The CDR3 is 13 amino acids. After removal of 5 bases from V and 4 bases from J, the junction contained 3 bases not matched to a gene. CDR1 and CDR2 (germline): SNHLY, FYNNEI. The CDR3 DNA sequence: TGTGCCAGCAGTCGGGACAGTGCAGATACGCAGTATTTT. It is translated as CASSRDSADTQYF.

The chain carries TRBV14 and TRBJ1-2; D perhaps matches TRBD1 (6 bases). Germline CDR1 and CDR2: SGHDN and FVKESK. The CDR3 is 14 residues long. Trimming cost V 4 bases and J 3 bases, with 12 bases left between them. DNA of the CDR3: TGTGCCAGCAGCCGCGGGTCAGGGGACTATGGCTACACCTTC. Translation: CASSRGSGDYGYTF.

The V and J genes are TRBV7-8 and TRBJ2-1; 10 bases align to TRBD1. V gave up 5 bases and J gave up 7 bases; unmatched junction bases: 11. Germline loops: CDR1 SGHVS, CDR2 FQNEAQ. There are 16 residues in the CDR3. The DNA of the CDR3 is TGTGCCAGCAGCGGACCCGGGACAGGGGTGGGGAATGAGCAGTTCTTC. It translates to CASSGPGTGVGNEQFF.

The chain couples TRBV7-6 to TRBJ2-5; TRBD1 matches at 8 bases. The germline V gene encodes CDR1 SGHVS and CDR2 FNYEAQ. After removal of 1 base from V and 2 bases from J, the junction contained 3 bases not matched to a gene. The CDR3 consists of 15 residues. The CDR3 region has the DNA TGTGCCAGCAGCTTAGGGACAGGGCGACAAGAGACCCAGTACTTC. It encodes CASSLGTGRQETQYF.